One TCR beta chain is described in this entry. This sample was included in a study of immune evolution from preneoplasia to lung adenocarcinoma. CDR3 length: 14 amino acids. Germline CDR1 is SGDLS and CDR2 is YYNGEE. Trimming took 0 bases from V and 2 from J, leaving 6 bases between them. Profiling relied on immunoSEQ multiplex PCR, and the TCRdb table lists in-frame clones only, not all of them. The sample shows under 45,000 clones, under 80% of them seen only once. The source is a person aged 55 to 75 with lung adenocarcinoma. The V gene is TRBV9, the J gene TRBJ1-5; a weak D match, TRBD1 (5 bases). The sample comprised FFPE invasive lung adenocarcinoma tissue. In nucleotides, the CDR3 is TGTGCCAGCAGCGTAGGAGGGGGCAATCAGCCCCAGCATTTT. It is translated as CASSVGGGNQPQHF.